The next 19 T cell receptor beta chains were all read from a single sample in a study of blood T cell repertoires in COVID-19. Profiled with immunoSEQ multiplex PCR; TCRdb holds only in-frame clones, not every one. Among some 70,000 clones, roughly 77% were seen once, and the ten largest hold 0.65% to 0.9%. What was sequenced was peripheral blood. The receptors shown here come from a woman between 65 and 79 years old with acute or convalescent COVID-19.

This sequence joins TRBV24-1 and TRBJ2-1; 10 bases align to TRBD2. CDR1 and CDR2 from the germline V gene are KGHDR and SFDVKD. The CDR3 covers 16 residues. The V segment lost 3 bases and the J segment 8 bases; nucleotides outside the gene matches: 9. Here the CDR3 reads CATSDAKRGGRDEQFF. Written as DNA, the CDR3 is TGTGCCACCAGTGATGCTAAGCGGGGGGGCCGGGATGAGCAGTTCTTC.

The J gene is TRBJ1-2, the V gene TRBV6-5; TRBD1 matches 7 bases. Germline V CDR1 and CDR2: MNHEY, SVGAGI. CDR3 length: 15 amino acids. The trim removed 1 base at V and 7 bases at J, leaving 9 bases unmatched. The CDR3 region has the DNA TGTGCCAGCAGTTACTTACAAGGGGGCTTGGGTGGCTACACCTTC. Translating gives CASSYLQGGLGGYTF.

The CDR3 sequence: CASSLPLRLITGGRENTEAFF. The DNA of the CDR3 is TGTGCCAGCAGTTTACCACTCCGTCTCATCACAGGGGGCCGCGAGAACACTGAAGCTTTCTTT. The rearrangement joins TRBV27 to TRBJ1-1, with 9 bases that match TRBD1. There are 21 residues in the CDR3. Trimming cost V 2 bases and J 1 base; bases outside gene matches: 20. The germline CDR1 and CDR2 sequences are MNHEY and SMNVEV (reference sequence).

V gene TRBV18 combines with J gene TRBJ1-3, with TRBD1 as a possible D gene (5 bases). CDR1 and CDR2 (germline): KGHSH, LQKENI. This CDR3 region has 16 residues. V gave up 1 base and J gave up 0 bases, with 10 bases separating them. For the CDR3, the DNA is TGTGCCAGCTCACCACTGACAGCTTACTCTGGAAACACCATATATTTT. It specifies CASSPLTAYSGNTIYF.

This clone was observed a single time. V is TRBV19 and J is TRBJ2-7; 8 nucleotides align to TRBD2. Germline CDR1 LNHDA, CDR2 SQIVND (reference sequence). This CDR3 has 15 amino acids. With 1 base clipped from V and 0 bases from J, the junction kept 2 bases outside the gene matches. The DNA for the CDR3 is TGTGCCAGTAGTATAGGACTAGCGCGCTCCTACGAGCAGTACTTC. This codes for CASSIGLARSYEQYF.

This sequence joins TRBV12-3 or TRBV12-4 and TRBJ1-2; 7 nucleotides agree with TRBD1. The CDR3 is made up of 13 amino acids. The junction had 7 bases not matched to a gene; V was cut back by 5 bases and J by 7 bases. CDR3 region: CASSHRQGGGYTF. CDR3 DNA: TGTGCCAGCAGTCACCGACAGGGAGGTGGCTACACCTTC.

This chain joins TRBV19 and TRBJ1-5, with 9 bases identical to TRBD1. V trimming: 8 bases; J trimming: 4 bases; junction bases outside the gene matches: 6. The CDR3 loop spans 14 amino acids. Germline V gene lookup returns CDR1 LNHDA and CDR2 SQIVND (reference sequence). CDR3 coding DNA: TGTGCCAGTGGATCCGGGACAGGGAATCAGCCCCAGCATTTT. Translation gives CASGSGTGNQPQHF.

The V and J genes are TRBV19 and TRBJ2-2; the match to TRBD2 covers 13 bases. V dropped 5 bases and J dropped 5; count of bases not matched to a gene: 17. In germline, CDR1 is LNHDA, CDR2 SQIVND (reference sequence). The CDR3 is 20 residues long. In DNA, the CDR3 is TGTGCCAGTAGTCTCCCGCGAGGACTAGCGGGAGAGGTTCGAACCGGGGAGCTGTTTTTT. Amino acids: CASSLPRGLAGEVRTGELFF.

The chain joins TRBV9 to TRBJ2-1, with 9 positions matching TRBD2. Germline V lookup: CDR1 SGDLS, CDR2 YYNGEE. The J segment lost 4 bases and the V segment lost 0 bases, leaving 5 bases of the junction unmatched. The CDR3 consists of 16 residues. The CDR3 DNA is TGTGCCAGCAGCGTAGGCGGGAGGGCGGGATACAATGAGCAGTTCTTC. Encoded protein: CASSVGGRAGYNEQFF.

This clone was observed a handful of times. CDR3 DNA: TGTGCCAGCAGCCGAGGGGGGGCCTTGGGAGATACGCAGTATTTT. This sequence encodes CASSRGGALGDTQYF. The chain employs TRBV3-1 (or the pseudogene TRBV3-2) and TRBJ2-3; D possibly corresponds to TRBD2 (7 bases). Looked up from germline, CDR1 is LGHDT and CDR2 is YNNKEL (reference sequence). The V end lost 4 bases, the J end lost 5 bases, and 16 bases lay between the germline ends. The CDR3 extends over 15 amino acids.

This chain uses TRBV28 with TRBJ2-2; TRBD1 agrees at 11 bases. The CDR3 totals 18 residues. Germline V CDR1 and CDR2: MDHEN, SYDVKM. The ends lost 5 bases at V and 1 base at J; junction bases unmatched: 9. The CDR3, as DNA: TGTGCCAGCAGTGGCCCCGGGACAGGGGGTTTGAACACCGGGGAGCTGTTTTTT. As protein: CASSGPGTGGLNTGELFF.

The chain combines TRBV10-3 with TRBJ1-5, with TRBD1 matching 12 bases. Trimming removed 4 bases from V and 6 bases from J; junction bases left unmatched: 1. The CDR3 length is 14 residues. CDR1 ENHRY and CDR2 SYGVKD come from the germline V gene. The CDR3 protein is CAISGDRGLQPQHF. The CDR3 bases are TGTGCCATCAGTGGGGACAGGGGGCTTCAGCCCCAGCATTTT.

This chain uses TRBV11-2 with TRBJ2-1, with 9 nucleotides matching TRBD2. The CDR3 sequence is 19 residues long. Germline V gives CDR1 SGHAT, CDR2 FQNNGV. J gave up 5 bases and V 2 bases, and 16 bases lay outside the gene matches. CDR3 sequence (DNA): TGTGCCAGCAGCTTACGAGTAGCGGGAGTGGGAACTGGCAACAATGAGCAGTTCTTC. Translating it yields CASSLRVAGVGTGNNEQFF.

This sequence joins TRBV9 and TRBJ1-6; D gene unclear. CDR3 size: 13 residues. Germline CDR1 is SGDLS and CDR2 is YYNGEE. V dropped 0 bases and J dropped 8 bases, with 6 bases sitting between them. The CDR3 nucleotides read TGTGCCAGCAGCGTAGCCATTGATTCACCCCTCCACTTT. Residues: CASSVAIDSPLHF.

The chain links TRBV7-9 to TRBJ1-3; D not resolved. Trimming stripped 5 bases from V and 4 bases from J, with 18 bases between. Germline assignment: CDR1 SEHNR and CDR2 FQNEAQ (reference sequence). The CDR3 has 16 residues. CDR3 sequence: CASSPAGRNHGNTIYF. CDR3 DNA sequence: TGTGCCAGCAGCCCGGCGGGCAGGAACCACGGAAACACCATATATTTT.

This rearrangement joins TRBV7-2 to TRBJ2-1; 9 nucleotides line up with TRBD2. With V trimmed by 5 bases and J by 5 bases, 4 bases remained unmatched. Germline CDR1 SGHTA, CDR2 FQGNSA. The CDR3 is 14 residues long. The chain's CDR3 is CASSPSGINNEQFF. The CDR3 DNA sequence: TGTGCCAGCAGCCCTAGCGGGATTAACAATGAGCAGTTCTTC. Full variable domain (missing parts from reference TRBV7-2 and TRBJ2-1): GAGVSQSPSNKVTEKGKDVELRCDPISGHTALYWYRQSLGQGLEFLIYFQGNSAPDKSGLPSDRFSAERTGGSVSTLTIQRTQQEDSAVYLCASSPSGINNEQFFGPGTRLTVL.

The chain uses TRBV5-4 and TRBJ2-3; 7 bases map to TRBD2. The junction had 6 bases not matched to a gene; V was cut back by 0 bases and J by 2 bases. This CDR3 contains 16 residues. CDR1 SGHNT and CDR2 YYREEE come from the germline V gene (reference sequence). The CDR3: CASSLEPSGDTDTQYF. CDR3 nucleotide sequence: TGTGCCAGCAGCTTGGAGCCTAGCGGAGACACAGATACGCAGTATTTT.

The J gene is TRBJ2-7, the V gene TRBV19; tentative D call: TRBD1 (6 bases). V gave up 0 bases and J gave up 2 bases, with 14 bases separating them. Germline V gives CDR1 LNHDA, CDR2 SQIVND (reference sequence). The CDR3 sequence is 16 residues long. The CDR3 bases are TGTGCCAGTAGTATAGATCAGGGGTCCGCAACCTACGAGCAGTACTTC. Its translation is CASSIDQGSATYEQYF.

J is TRBJ1-1 and V is TRBV12-3 or TRBV12-4; D is unresolved. The length of the CDR3 is 12 residues. Trimming took off 3 bases at V and 12 bases at J, with 14 bases between the two ends. The CDR3 sequence: CASSFRREGTFF. The CDR3 DNA reads as TGTGCCAGCAGTTTTCGTCGGGAGGGTACTTTCTTT.